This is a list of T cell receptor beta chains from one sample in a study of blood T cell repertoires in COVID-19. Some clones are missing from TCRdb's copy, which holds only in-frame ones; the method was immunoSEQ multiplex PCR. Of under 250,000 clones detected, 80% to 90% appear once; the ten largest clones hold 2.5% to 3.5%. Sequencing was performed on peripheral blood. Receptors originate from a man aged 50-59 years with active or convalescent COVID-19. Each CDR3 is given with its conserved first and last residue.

CASSTGSYSNQPQHF TRBJ1-5 TRBV9
CASSESVAGGYTDTQYF TRBJ2-3 TRBV6-1
CASSGTGEGQYF TRBJ2-7 TRBV2
CASSTGLAGGETQYF TRBJ2-5 TRBV5-6
CASSQGPTGGEQYF TRBJ2-7 TRBV3-1/TRBV3-2
CASSLIGSGGVDLYF TRBJ2-7 TRBV7-2
CATSDLGGRAYNEQFF TRBJ2-1 TRBV24-1
CASSPDSLNQPQHF TRBJ1-5 TRBV6-5
CASNRGGENTGELFF TRBJ2-2 TRBV28
CASSQEEKNPTETGGHSNQPQHF TRBJ1-5 TRBV3-1/TRBV3-2
CASSDGRGSTNEKLFF TRBJ1-4 TRBV6-4
CASRTGDGGLGTF TRBJ1-2 TRBV7-8
CASSQGAGAGNTIYF TRBJ1-3 TRBV3-1/TRBV3-2
CASSSTGTGDGGYTF TRBJ1-2 TRBV28
CASSLDRVYGYTF TRBJ1-2 TRBV5-6
CASGPPSDSNQPQHF TRBJ1-5 TRBV7-4
CASSADSNTEAFF TRBJ1-1 TRBV5-1
CASSQDLSVYGYTF TRBJ1-2 TRBV4-2
CATSRGGVSYNEQFF TRBJ2-1 TRBV15
CAISDQGGETQYF TRBJ2-5 TRBV10-3